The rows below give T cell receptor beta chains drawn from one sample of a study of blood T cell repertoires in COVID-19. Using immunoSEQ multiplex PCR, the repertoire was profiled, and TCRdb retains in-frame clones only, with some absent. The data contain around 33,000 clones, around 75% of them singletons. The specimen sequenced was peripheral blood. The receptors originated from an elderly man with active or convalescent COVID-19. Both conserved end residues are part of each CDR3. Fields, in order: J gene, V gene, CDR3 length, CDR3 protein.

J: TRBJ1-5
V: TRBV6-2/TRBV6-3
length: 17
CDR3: CASSRGTGQRGNQPQHF

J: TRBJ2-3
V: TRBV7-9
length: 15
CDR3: CASSAGLATADTQYF

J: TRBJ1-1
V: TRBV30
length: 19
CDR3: CAWSTNPWDRGLMNTEAFF

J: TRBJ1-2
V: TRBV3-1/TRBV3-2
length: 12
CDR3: CASYRRNYGYTF

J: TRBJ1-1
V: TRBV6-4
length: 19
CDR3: CASSDFIVELLSKDTEAFF

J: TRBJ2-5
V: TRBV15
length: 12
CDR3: CATSRDSGTQYF

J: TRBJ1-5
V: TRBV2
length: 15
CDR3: CASSEQGGNNQPQHF

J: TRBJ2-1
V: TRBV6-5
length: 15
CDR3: CASSKDSSSYNEQFF

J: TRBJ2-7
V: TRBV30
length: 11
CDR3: CAWSGGNEQYF

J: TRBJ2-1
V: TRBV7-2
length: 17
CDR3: CASSLYLGTSGNNEQFF

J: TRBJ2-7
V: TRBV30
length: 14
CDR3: CAWAAGTGLDEQYF

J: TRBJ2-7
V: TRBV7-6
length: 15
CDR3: CASSLRLAGHYEQYF

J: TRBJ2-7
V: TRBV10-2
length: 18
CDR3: CASSDWGLAGGSSYEQYF

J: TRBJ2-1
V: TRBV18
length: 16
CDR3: CASSLRTSGSYDEQFF

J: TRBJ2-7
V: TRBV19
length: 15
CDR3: CASSDGSGKTYEQYF

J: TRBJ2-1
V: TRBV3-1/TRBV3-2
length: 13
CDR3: CASSLSPGGEQFF

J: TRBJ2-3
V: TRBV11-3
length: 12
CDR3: CASRSYSDTQYF

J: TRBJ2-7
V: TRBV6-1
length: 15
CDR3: CASSEAGTGLHEQYF

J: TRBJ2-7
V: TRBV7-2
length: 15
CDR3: CASSLLAGGTGEQYF

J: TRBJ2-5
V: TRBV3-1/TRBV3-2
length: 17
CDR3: CASSHPGLAGGVKTQYF

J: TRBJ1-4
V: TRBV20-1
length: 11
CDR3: CSAGSDEKLFF

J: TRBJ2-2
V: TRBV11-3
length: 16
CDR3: CASSLVGGLNTGELFF

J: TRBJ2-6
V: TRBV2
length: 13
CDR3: CASFLSGANVLTF

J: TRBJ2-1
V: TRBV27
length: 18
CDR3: CASSSVLGGTARVNEQFF

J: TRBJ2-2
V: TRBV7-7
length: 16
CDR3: CASSSTSGTATGELFF

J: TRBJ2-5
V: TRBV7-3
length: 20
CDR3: CASSLNPRTSMPNGQETQYF

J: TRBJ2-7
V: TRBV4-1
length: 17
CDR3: CASSQDPTRVERPPQYF

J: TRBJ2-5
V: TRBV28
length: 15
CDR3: CASRTPSQGGETQYF

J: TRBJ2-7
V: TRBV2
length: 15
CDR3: CASRMLTSAAHEQYF

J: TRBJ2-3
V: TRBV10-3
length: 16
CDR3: CAISDSTQPGTDTQYF

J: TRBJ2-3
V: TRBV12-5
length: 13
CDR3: CASGFSGADTQYF

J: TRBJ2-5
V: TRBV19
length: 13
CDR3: CASSAGTGETQYF

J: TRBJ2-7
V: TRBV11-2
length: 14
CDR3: CASLRKRGTYEQYF

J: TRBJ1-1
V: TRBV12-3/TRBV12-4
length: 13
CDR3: CASSRGPNTEAFF

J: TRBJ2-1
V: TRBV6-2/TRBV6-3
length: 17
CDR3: CASSYALGGPTYNEQFF

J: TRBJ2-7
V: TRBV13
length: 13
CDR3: CASSPPGAYEQYF

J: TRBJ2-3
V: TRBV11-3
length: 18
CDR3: CASSLEKIGTAYTFTQYF

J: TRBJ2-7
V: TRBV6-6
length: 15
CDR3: CASSQTGSSSYEQYF

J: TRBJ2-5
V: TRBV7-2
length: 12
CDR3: CASSLSSETQYF

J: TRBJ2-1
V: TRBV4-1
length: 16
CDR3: CASSQDYDSRYNEQFF

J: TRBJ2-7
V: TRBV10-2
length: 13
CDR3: CASRIWTGNEQYF

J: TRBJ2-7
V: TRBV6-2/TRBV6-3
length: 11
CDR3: CASSFHYEQYF

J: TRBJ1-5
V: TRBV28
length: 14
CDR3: CASSLGQGNQPQHF

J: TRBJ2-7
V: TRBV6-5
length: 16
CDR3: CASSYSSTSGLYEQYF

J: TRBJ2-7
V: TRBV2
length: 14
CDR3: CASSERLAADEQYF

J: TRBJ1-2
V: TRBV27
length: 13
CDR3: CASSESGTPSYTF

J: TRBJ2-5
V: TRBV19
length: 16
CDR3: CASSIARRGGRETQYF

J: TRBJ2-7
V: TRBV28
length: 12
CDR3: CASSITGGEQYF